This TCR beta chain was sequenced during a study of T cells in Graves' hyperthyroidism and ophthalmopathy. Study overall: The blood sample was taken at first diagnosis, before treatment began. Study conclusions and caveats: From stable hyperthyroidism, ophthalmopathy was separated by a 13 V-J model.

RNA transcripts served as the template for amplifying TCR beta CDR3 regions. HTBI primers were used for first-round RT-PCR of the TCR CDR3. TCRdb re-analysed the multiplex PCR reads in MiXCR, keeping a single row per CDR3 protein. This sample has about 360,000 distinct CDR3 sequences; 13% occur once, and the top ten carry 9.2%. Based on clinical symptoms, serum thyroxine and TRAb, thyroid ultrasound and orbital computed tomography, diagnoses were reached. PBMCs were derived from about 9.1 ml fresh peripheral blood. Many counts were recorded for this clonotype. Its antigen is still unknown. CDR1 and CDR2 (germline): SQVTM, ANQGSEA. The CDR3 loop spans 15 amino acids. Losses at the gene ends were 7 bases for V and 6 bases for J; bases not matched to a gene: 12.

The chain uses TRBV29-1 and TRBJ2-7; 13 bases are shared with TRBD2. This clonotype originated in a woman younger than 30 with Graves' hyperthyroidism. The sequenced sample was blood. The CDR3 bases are TGCAGCGCTCTAAGGGGGACTAGCGGGACTCCCGAGCAGTACTTC. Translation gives CSALRGTSGTPEQYF.